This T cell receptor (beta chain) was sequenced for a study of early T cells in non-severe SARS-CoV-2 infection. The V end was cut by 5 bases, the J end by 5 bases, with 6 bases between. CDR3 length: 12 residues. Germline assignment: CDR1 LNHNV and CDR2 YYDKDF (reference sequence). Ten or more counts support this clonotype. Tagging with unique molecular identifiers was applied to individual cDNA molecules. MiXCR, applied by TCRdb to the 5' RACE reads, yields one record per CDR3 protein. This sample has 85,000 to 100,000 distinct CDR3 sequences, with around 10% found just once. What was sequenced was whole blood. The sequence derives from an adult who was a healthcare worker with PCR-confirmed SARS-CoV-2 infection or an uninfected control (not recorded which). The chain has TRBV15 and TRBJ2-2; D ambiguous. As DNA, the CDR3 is TGTGCCACCAGCGAGATAACCGGGGAGCTGTTTTTT. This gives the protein CATSEITGELFF.